The sequence of this T cell receptor beta chain was determined in a study of control samples from healthy donors and cancer patients. In this sample, this clone turned up once. The junction and the germline gene differ at one end; a read error may be behind it. Clones were sequenced by immunoSEQ multiplex PCR, and TCRdb holds only the in-frame ones, with some missing. The data show 57,000 or so clones, 94% seen once. This receptor was obtained from a young man in good health. The sequencing sample was made of blood.

The CDR3 coding sequence is TGTGCCAGCAGCCTAGACAAGACCGCGGCCTTC. Translating gives CASSLDKTAAF. The rearrangement uses TRBV3-1 (or the pseudogene TRBV3-2) and TRBJ1-2, with D uncertain. In germline, CDR1 is LGHDT, CDR2 YNNKEL (reference sequence). This CDR3 comprises 11 residues.